This paragraph reports one T cell receptor beta chain. The sample originates from a study of blood T cell repertoires in COVID-19. Study as a whole: Samples representing acute and convalescent COVID-19 were sourced from the United States, Italy and Spain. T cells, B-cell-depleted T cells, or PBMCs supplied cDNA or gDNA.

Germline assignment: CDR1 LNHDA and CDR2 SQIVND (reference sequence). The CDR3 covers 16 residues. The ends lost 9 bases at V and 9 bases at J; junction bases unmatched: 20. Some clones are missing from TCRdb's copy, which holds only in-frame ones; the method was immunoSEQ multiplex PCR. The sample records approximately 200,000 clones, 85% being singletons. Recovered status applied to Cohort 3 donors who had two consecutive negative PCRs. It also applied to those with clearance or with symptom resolution. The chain joins TRBV19 to TRBJ1-5, with 7 bases that match TRBD1. Sequencing was performed on PBMCs or T cells enriched from blood (not recorded which). The TCR was taken from a man in his forties or fifties who had recovered from COVID-19. This chain's CDR3 is CASKQTGFAGGLPQHF. The CDR3 DNA sequence: TGTGCCAGCAAGCAGACAGGGTTTGCGGGGGGGTTGCCCCAGCATTTT.